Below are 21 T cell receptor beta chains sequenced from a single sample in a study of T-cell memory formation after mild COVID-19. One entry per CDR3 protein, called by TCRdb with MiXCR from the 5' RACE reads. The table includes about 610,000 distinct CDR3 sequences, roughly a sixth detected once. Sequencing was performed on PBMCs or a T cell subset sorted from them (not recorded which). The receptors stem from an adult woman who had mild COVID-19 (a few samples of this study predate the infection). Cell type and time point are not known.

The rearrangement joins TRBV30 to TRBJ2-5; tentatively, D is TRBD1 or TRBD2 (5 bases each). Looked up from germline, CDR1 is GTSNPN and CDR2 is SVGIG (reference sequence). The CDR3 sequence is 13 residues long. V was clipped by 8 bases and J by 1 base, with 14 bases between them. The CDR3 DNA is TGTGCCCATAGGGGTGGGGGCCAAGAGACCCAGTACTTC. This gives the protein CAHRGGGQETQYF.

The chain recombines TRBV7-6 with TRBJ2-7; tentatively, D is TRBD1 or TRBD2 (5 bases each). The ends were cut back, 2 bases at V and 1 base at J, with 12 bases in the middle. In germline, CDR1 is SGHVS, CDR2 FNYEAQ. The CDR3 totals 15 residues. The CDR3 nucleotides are TGTGCCAGCAGCTTAAGACGGGACGTTTCCTACGAGCAGTACTTC. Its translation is CASSLRRDVSYEQYF.

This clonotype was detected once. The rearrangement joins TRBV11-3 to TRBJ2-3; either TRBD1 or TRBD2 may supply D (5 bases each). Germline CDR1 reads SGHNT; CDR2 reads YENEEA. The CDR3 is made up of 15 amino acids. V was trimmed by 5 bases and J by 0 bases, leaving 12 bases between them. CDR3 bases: TGTGCCAGCAGCAAACGGGACGGCAGCACAGATACGCAGTATTTT. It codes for CASSKRDGSTDTQYF.

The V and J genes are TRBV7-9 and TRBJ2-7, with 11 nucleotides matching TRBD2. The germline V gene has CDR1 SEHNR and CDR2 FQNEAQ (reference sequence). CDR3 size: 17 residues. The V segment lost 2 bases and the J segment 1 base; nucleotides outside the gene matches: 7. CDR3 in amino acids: CASSLLLAGGRSYEQYF. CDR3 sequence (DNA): TGTGCCAGCAGCTTACTGCTAGCGGGAGGAAGGTCCTACGAGCAGTACTTC.

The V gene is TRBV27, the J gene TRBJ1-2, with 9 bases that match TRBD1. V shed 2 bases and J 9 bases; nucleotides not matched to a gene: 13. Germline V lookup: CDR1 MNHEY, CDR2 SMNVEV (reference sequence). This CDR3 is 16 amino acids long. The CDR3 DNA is TGTGCCAGCAGTTTACGCCCCCCGGGACAGGGAAGGCGCTACACCTTC. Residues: CASSLRPPGQGRRYTF.

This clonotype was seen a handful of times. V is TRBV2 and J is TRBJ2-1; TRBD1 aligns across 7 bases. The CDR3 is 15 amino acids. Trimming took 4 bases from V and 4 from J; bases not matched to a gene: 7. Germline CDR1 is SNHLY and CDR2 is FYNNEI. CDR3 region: CASSATGQLYNEQFF. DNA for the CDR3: TGTGCCAGCAGTGCCACGGGACAGCTTTACAATGAGCAGTTCTTC.

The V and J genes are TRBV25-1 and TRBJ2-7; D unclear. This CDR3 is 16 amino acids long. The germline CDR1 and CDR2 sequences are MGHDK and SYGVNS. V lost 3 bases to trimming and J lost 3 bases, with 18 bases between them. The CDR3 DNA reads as TGTGCCAGCAGTGATTACGCTCGAGGAGTGTTCTACGAGCAGTACTTC. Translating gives CASSDYARGVFYEQYF.

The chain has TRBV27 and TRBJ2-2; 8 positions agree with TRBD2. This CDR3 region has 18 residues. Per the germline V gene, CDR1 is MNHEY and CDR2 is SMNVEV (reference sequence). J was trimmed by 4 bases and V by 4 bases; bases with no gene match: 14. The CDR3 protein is CASSSYTLMGLGTGELFF. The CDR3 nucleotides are TGTGCCAGCAGTTCCTATACCCTCATGGGACTAGGCACCGGGGAGCTGTTTTTT.

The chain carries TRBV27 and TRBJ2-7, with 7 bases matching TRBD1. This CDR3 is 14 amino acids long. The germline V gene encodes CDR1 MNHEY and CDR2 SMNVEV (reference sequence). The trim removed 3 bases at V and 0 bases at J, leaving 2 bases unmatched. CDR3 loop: CASSFGTASYEQYF. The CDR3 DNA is TGTGCCAGCAGTTTCGGGACAGCCTCCTACGAGCAGTACTTC.

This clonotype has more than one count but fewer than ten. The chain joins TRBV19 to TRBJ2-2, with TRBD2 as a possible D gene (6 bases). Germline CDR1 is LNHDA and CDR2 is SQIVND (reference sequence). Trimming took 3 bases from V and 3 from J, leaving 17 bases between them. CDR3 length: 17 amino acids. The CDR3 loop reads CASSMGPGREDTGELFF. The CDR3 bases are TGTGCCAGTAGTATGGGTCCAGGGCGGGAAGACACCGGGGAGCTGTTTTTT.

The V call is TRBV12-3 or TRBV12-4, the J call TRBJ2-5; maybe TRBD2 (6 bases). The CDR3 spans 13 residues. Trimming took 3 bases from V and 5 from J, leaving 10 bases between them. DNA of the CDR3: TGTGCCAGCAGTTTGTATGGGGGGGAGACCCAGTACTTC. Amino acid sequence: CASSLYGGETQYF.

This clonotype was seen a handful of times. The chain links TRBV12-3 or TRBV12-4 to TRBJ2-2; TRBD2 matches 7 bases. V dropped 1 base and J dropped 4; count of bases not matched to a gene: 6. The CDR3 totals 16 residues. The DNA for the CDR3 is TGTGCCAGCAGTTTAGGCCTAGCGGAAACCACCGGGGAGCTGTTTTTT. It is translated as CASSLGLAETTGELFF.

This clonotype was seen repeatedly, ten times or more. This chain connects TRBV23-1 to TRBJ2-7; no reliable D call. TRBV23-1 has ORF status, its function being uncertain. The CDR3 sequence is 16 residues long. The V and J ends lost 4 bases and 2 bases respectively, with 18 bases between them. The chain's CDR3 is CASSPPSGWAAYEQYF. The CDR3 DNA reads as TGCGCCAGCAGTCCGCCTTCTGGATGGGCGGCCTACGAGCAGTACTTC.

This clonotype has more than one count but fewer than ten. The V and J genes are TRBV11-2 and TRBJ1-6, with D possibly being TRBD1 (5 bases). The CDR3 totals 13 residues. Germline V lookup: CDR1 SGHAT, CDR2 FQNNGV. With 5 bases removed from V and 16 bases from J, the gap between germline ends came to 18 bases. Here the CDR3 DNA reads TGTGCCAGCAGCCCGGACCGACACCGGGGGCTCCACTTT. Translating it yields CASSPDRHRGLHF.

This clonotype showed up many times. The CDR3: CASSQNSGGGSTDTQYF. In nucleotides, the CDR3 is TGTGCCAGCAGCCAAAATAGCGGGGGGGGTAGCACAGATACGCAGTATTTT. The chain joins TRBV3-1 to TRBJ2-3; 11 bases align to TRBD2. The CDR3 sequence is 17 residues long. Germline V lookup: CDR1 LGHDT, CDR2 YNNKEL (reference sequence). V dropped 2 bases and J dropped 0; count of bases not matched to a gene: 4.

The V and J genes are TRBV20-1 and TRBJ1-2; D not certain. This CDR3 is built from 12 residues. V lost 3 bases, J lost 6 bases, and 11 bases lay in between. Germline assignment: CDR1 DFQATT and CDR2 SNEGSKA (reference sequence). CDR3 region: CSASRQFHGYTF. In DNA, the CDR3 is TGCAGTGCTAGTCGGCAGTTCCATGGCTACACCTTC.

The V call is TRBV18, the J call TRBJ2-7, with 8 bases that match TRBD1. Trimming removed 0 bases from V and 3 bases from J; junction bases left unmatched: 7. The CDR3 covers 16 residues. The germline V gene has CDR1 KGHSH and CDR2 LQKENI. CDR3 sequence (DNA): TGTGCCAGCTCACCACCGTGGGACAGGAATTACTACGAGCAGTACTTC. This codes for CASSPPWDRNYYEQYF.

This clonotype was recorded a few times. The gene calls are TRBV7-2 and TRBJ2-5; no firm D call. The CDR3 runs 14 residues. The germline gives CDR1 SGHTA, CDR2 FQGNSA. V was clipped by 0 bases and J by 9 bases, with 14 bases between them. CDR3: CASSLAAAARAQYF. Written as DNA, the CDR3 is TGTGCCAGCAGCTTAGCAGCTGCCGCCAGAGCCCAGTACTTC.

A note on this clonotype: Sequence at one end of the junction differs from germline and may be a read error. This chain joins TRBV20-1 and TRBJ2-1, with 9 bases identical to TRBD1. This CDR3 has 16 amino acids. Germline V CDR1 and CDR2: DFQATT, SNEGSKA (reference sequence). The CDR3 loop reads CSAQMGTGGSHNEQFF. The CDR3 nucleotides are TGCAGTGCTCAGATGGGCACAGGGGGCTCCCACAATGAGCAGTTCTTC.

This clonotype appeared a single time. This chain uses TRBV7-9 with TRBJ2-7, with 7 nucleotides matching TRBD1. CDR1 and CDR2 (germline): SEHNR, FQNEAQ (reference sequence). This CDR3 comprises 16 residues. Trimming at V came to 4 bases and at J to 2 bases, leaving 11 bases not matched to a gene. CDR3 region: CASSSRDRKNTYEQYF. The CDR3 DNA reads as TGTGCCAGCAGCTCTAGGGACAGAAAAAATACCTACGAGCAGTACTTC. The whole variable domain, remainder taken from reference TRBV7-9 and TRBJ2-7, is DTGVSQNPRHKITKRGQNVTFRCDPISEHNRLYWYRQTLGQGPEFLTYFQNEAQLEKSRLLSDRFSAERPKGSFSTLEIQRTEQGDSAMYLCASSSRDRKNTYEQYFGPGTRLTVT.

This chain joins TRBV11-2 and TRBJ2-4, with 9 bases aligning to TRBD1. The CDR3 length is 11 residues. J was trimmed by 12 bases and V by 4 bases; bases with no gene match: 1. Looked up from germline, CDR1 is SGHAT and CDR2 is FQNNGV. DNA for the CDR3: TGTGCCAGCAGCTGGACAGGGGATCAGTACTTC. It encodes CASSWTGDQYF.